Below are 2 T cell receptor beta chains sequenced from a single sample in a study of blood T cells in healthy people across ages. Primers used in a second PCR of roughly 6 to 12 cycles were a sample-barcoded 5' primer and a J-beta primer mix. MiXCR, applied by TCRdb to the 5' RACE reads, yields one record per CDR3 protein. The table has hundreds of thousands of distinct CDR3 sequences, roughly 48% seen once; the top ten hold 20% to 25%. The sequencing input was blood. The receptors were sampled from a man older than 75 in good health.

The chain links TRBV7-2 to TRBJ1-2; 10 nucleotides agree with TRBD1. This CDR3 region has 15 residues. V trimming: 5 bases; J trimming: 6 bases; junction bases outside the gene matches: 9. CDR1 is SGHTA and CDR2 is FQGNSA in the germline V gene. The CDR3 DNA reads TGTGCCAGCAGCGTGACAGGGGGCGTACCACATGGCTACACCTTC. Its protein product is CASSVTGGVPHGYTF. The full variable domain, its missing parts supplied by reference TRBV7-2 and TRBJ1-2, is GAGVSQSPSNKVTEKGKDVELRCDPISGHTALYWYRQSLGQGLEFLIYFQGNSAPDKSGLPSDRFSAERTGGSVSTLTIQRTQQEDSAVYLCASSVTGGVPHGYTFGSGTRLTVV.

In regard to this clonotype: This sequence may be a read error, since a much larger clone differs from it by one base. J is TRBJ1-1 and V is TRBV6-6; TRBD1 matches 8 bases. CDR3 length equals 13 residues. Germline trimming cut 6 bases from V and 13 bases from J; bases unmatched to any gene: 13. Germline V lookup: CDR1 MNHNY, CDR2 SVGAGI (reference sequence). The CDR3, as DNA: TGTGCCAGCAGCGGAGACAGGGGTGGGAAGATTTTCTTT. Amino acid sequence: CASSGDRGGKIFF.